Below, 5 T cell receptor beta chains from the same sample are listed, as sequenced in a study of early T cells in non-severe SARS-CoV-2 infection. TCRdb itself ran the 5' RACE reads through MiXCR, one entry per CDR3 protein. The profile shows about 29,000 distinct CDR3 sequences, roughly 5% of them singletons. Sequences were obtained from whole blood. Receptors originate from an adult who was a healthcare worker with PCR-confirmed SARS-CoV-2 infection or an uninfected control (not recorded which).

This clonotype showed up many times. The chain employs TRBV15 and TRBJ2-3; possible D gene TRBD1, 6 bases. The V gene lost 4 bases and the J gene lost 4 bases, with 15 bases spanning the gap. The CDR3 spans 15 residues. Germline CDR1 reads LNHNV; CDR2 reads YYDKDF (reference sequence). Written as DNA, the CDR3 is TGTGCCACCAGCACTCGGACAGAATCGGCAGATACGCAGTATTTT. This codes for CATSTRTESADTQYF.

This clonotype occurred many times. The chain links TRBV5-1 to TRBJ1-2; no clear D gene. V shed 4 bases and J shed 4 bases, with 14 bases lying between them. The CDR3 extends over 14 amino acids. Germline V CDR1 and CDR2: SGHRS, YFSETQ. DNA for the CDR3: TGCGCCAGCAGCCCCCGACCGGGGTCCTATGGCTACACCTTC. This gives the protein CASSPRPGSYGYTF.

J is TRBJ2-1 and V is TRBV7-6; 8 positions match TRBD2. The J segment lost 0 bases and the V segment lost 5 bases, leaving 6 bases of the junction unmatched. This CDR3 has 16 residues. The germline V gene encodes CDR1 SGHVS and CDR2 FNYEAQ. CDR3 protein: CASSPRAGDSYNEQFF. The CDR3 region has the DNA TGTGCCAGCAGCCCCCGAGCGGGGGACTCCTACAATGAGCAGTTCTTC.

Many counts were recorded for this clonotype. The chain has TRBV11-2 and TRBJ2-7, with 9 nucleotides matching TRBD2. Germline V gene sequence: CDR1 SGHAT, CDR2 FQNNGV. The J segment lost 2 bases and the V segment lost 3 bases, leaving 5 bases of the junction unmatched. The length of the CDR3 is 15 residues. The CDR3 is CASSLGLADPYEQYF. DNA of the CDR3: TGTGCCAGCAGCTTGGGACTAGCCGATCCCTACGAGCAGTACTTC.

There are many counts of this clonotype. The rearrangement joins TRBV5-8 to TRBJ2-7; TRBD1 matches at 9 bases. This CDR3 region has 17 residues. Losses at the gene ends were 3 bases for V and 3 bases for J; bases not matched to a gene: 13. Germline CDR1 SGHTS, CDR2 YDEGEE. CDR3 loop: CASSSGDRVVASYEQYF. The CDR3 DNA reads as TGTGCCAGCAGCTCGGGGGACAGGGTAGTCGCAAGCTACGAGCAGTACTTC.